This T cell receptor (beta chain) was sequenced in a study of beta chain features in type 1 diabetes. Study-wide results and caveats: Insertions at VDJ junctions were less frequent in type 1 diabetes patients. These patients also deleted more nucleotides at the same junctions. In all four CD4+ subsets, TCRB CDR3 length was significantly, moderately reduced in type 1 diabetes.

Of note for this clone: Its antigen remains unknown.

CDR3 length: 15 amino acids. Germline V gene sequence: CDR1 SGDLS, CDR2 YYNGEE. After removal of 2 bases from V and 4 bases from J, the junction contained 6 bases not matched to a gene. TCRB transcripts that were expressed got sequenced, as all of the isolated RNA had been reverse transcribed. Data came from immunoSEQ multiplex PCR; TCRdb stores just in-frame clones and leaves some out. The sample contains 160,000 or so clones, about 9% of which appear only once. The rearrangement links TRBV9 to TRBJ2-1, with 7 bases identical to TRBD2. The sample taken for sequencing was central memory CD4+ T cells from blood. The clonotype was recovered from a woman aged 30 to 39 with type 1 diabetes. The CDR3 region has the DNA TGTGCCAGCAGCGTCACTAGCGTACCTTACAATGAGCAGTTCTTC. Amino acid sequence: CASSVTSVPYNEQFF. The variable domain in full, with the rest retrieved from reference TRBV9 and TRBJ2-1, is DSGVTQTPKHLITATGQRVTLRCSPRSGDLSVYWYQQSLDQGLQFLIQYYNGEERAKGNILERFSAQQFPDLHSELNLSSLELGDSALYFCASSVTSVPYNEQFFGPGTRLTVL.